Listed below are T cell receptor beta chains from one sample, sequenced in a study of identical twins. TCRdb called the 5' RACE reads again in MiXCR, with one record for every CDR3 protein. The sample has 250,000 to 350,000 distinct CDR3 sequences, around 9.7% seen once; the top ten hold approximately 6.5%. The same data also went into a second study, on yellow fever vaccine responses in identical twins.

Sequencing was performed on CD8+ T cells sorted from blood. These receptors originate from a woman younger than 30 in good health. The CDR3 runs from the conserved cysteine through the conserved F or W. D genes are given only for firm matches. Rows may omit the clone size; those that give it use once, few, many or a size class.

J gene | clone size | D gene | V gene | CDR3 protein | CDR3 DNA
TRBJ2-3 | . | . | TRBV27 | CASSLSGIPTDTQYF | TGTGCCAGCAGTCTGTCCGGGATCCCCACAGATACGCAGTATTTT
TRBJ2-1 | many | TRBD1 | TRBV10-3 | CAISEHRGSGNEQFF | TGTGCCATCAGTGAGCACAGGGGATCAGGCAATGAGCAGTTCTTC
TRBJ2-1 | many | . | TRBV7-9 | CASSLAASSNEQFF | TGTGCCAGCAGCTTAGCCGCTTCTAGCAATGAGCAGTTCTTC
TRBJ2-5 | . | . | TRBV6-2/TRBV6-3 | CASSYQGSQETQYF | TGTGCCAGCAGTTACCAGGGATCCCAAGAGACCCAGTACTTC
TRBJ2-7 | . | . | TRBV23-1 | CATSAFSGNRCEQYF | TGCGCCACCTCGGCATTCTCTGGGAATCGCTGCGAGCAGTACTTC
TRBJ2-2 | few | TRBD2 | TRBV12-3/TRBV12-4 | CASSFVGRENTGELFF | TGTGCCAGCAGTTTCGTAGGGAGGGAGAACACCGGGGAGCTGTTTTTT
TRBJ2-5 | . | . | TRBV3-1 | CASSLLTDDQETQYF | TGTGCCAGCAGCCTACTGACAGACGACCAAGAGACCCAGTACTTC
TRBJ2-7 | few | TRBD1 | TRBV7-9 | CASSSRTGYYEQYF | TGTGCCAGCAGCTCCCGGACAGGGTACTACGAGCAGTACTTC
TRBJ2-3 | many | . | TRBV6-4 | CASSEDPSSTDTQYF | TGTGCCAGCAGTGAAGACCCTTCTAGCACAGATACGCAGTATTTT
TRBJ2-1 | . | . | TRBV7-6 | CASSSQHYNEQFF | TGTGCCAGCAGCTCCCAACACTACAATGAGCAGTTCTTC
TRBJ1-2 | many | . | TRBV7-8 | CASSLTAGGGYTF | TGTGCCAGCAGCTTAACAGCCGGCGGGGGCTACACCTTC
TRBJ1-2 | many | TRBD1 | TRBV5-1 | CASSPGQGYGYTF | TGCGCCAGCAGCCCAGGACAGGGTTATGGCTACACCTTC
TRBJ1-6 | many | . | TRBV20-1 | CSARPKWELNSPLHF | TGCAGTGCTAGACCTAAGTGGGAACTAAATTCACCCCTCCACTTT
TRBJ2-4 | . | . | TRBV23-1 | CASSHRCWQDF | TGCGCCAGCAGTCACCGTTGCTGGCAGGACTTC
TRBJ2-7 | . | . | TRBV7-2 | CASSLGHLTYEQYF | TGTGCCAGCAGCTTAGGGCACTTAACCTACGAGCAGTACTTC
TRBJ2-7 | few | . | TRBV6-5 | CASSYISGVEQYF | TGTGCCAGCAGTTACATTTCAGGGGTTGAGCAGTACTTC
TRBJ2-2 | . | . | TRBV9 | CASSVDGSVTGELFF | TGTGCCAGCAGCGTAGATGGTAGTGTCACCGGGGAGCTGTTTTTT
TRBJ2-7 | . | . | TRBV12-3/TRBV12-4 | CASTLTLETLYEQYF | TGTGCCAGCACCCTCACGTTGGAGACCCTCTACGAGCAGTACTTC
TRBJ2-3 | many | . | TRBV7-2 | CASSFADTQYF | TGTGCCAGCAGCTTTGCAGATACGCAGTATTTT
TRBJ2-1 | many | TRBD2 | TRBV11-2 | CASSGSGSSVDEQFF | TGTGCCAGCAGCGGAAGCGGGAGCTCGGTGGATGAGCAGTTCTTC
TRBJ1-4 | . | . | TRBV2 | CASSGANEKLFF | TGTGCCAGCAGTGGGGCTAATGAAAAACTGTTTTTT
TRBJ2-7 | . | TRBD2 | TRBV4-2 | CASSQDPGGRYEQYF | TGTGCCAGCAGCCAAGATCCGGGGGGGCGCTACGAGCAGTACTTC
TRBJ1-6 | many | TRBD1 | TRBV6-1 | CASRTGTGGLSLHF | TGTGCCAGCAGAACCGGGACAGGGGGTTTGTCCCTCCACTTT
TRBJ2-7 | . | TRBD2 | TRBV6-1 | CASSLAGETLGEQYF | TGTGCCAGCAGTCTAGCGGGAGAGACCCTCGGGGAGCAGTACTTC
TRBJ2-1 | many | TRBD1 | TRBV6-5 | CASSPGQSQFF | TGTGCCAGCAGCCCGGGACAGTCCCAGTTCTTC
TRBJ2-7 | many | . | TRBV6-2/TRBV6-3 | CASSYDQGSYEQYF | TGTGCCAGCAGTTACGATCAGGGCTCCTACGAGCAGTACTTC
TRBJ1-2 | many | . | TRBV4-3 | CASSLSRGDYGYTF | TGCGCCAGCAGCCTTTCGAGGGGTGATTATGGCTACACCTTC
TRBJ2-3 | many | TRBD2 | TRBV12-3/TRBV12-4 | CASNTGLAGITDTQYF | TGTGCCAGCAACACTGGACTAGCGGGGATCACAGATACGCAGTATTTT
TRBJ2-1 | few | TRBD1 | TRBV14 | CASSQDRWQGAYNEQFF | TGTGCCAGCAGCCAAGATCGGTGGCAGGGGGCCTACAATGAGCAGTTCTTC
TRBJ2-1 | few | . | TRBV7-9 | CASSGKRAEQFF | TGTGCCAGCAGCGGAAAGCGGGCCGAGCAGTTCTTC
TRBJ2-1 | many | . | TRBV14 | CASSQVGLGVNEQFF | TGTGCCAGCAGCCAAGTCGGTCTAGGCGTGAATGAGCAGTTCTTC
TRBJ2-3 | . | TRBD1 | TRBV5-1 | CASSTPRTGKDTQYF | TGCGCCAGCAGCACGCCCCGGACAGGGAAAGATACGCAGTATTTT
TRBJ1-2 | many | . | TRBV27 | CASSSTDYGYTF | TGTGCCAGCAGTTCGACGGACTATGGCTACACCTTC
TRBJ2-7 | many | . | TRBV11-2 | CASSLVGVGPHYEQYF | TGTGCCAGCAGCTTAGTAGGGGTAGGACCTCACTACGAGCAGTACTTC
TRBJ2-7 | many | . | TRBV5-6 | CASSWDLADEQYF | TGTGCCAGCAGCTGGGACCTAGCCGACGAGCAGTACTTC
TRBJ1-1 | few | TRBD1 | TRBV2 | CASRDRALETEAFF | TGTGCCAGCCGTGACAGGGCCCTCGAGACTGAAGCTTTCTTT
TRBJ2-1 | many | . | TRBV29-1 | CSVERIIYNEQFF | TGCAGCGTTGAACGGATTATCTACAATGAGCAGTTCTTC
TRBJ2-7 | . | . | TRBV2 | CASSVYLTYEQYF | TGTGCCAGCAGTGTCTACCTAACCTACGAGCAGTACTTC
TRBJ2-5 | . | TRBD2 | TRBV6-5 | CASSYSSRDGRGETQYF | TGTGCCAGCAGTTACTCGAGTCGGGATGGGAGGGGAGAGACCCAGTACTTC
TRBJ2-2 | . | . | TRBV25-1 | CASGGTASGELFF | TGTGCCAGCGGGGGTACCGCGTCCGGGGAGCTGTTTTTT
TRBJ2-3 | . | . | TRBV5-4 | CASSLPGDPTDTQYF | TGTGCCAGCAGCTTGCCCGGTGACCCAACAGATACGCAGTATTTT
TRBJ2-3 | few | . | TRBV6-9 | CASTYSGTGASTDTQYF | TGTGCCAGCACGTATTCCGGAACAGGTGCTAGCACAGATACGCAGTATTTT
TRBJ2-5 | few | . | TRBV28 | CASSYRGGWAQTQYF | TGTGCCAGCAGTTACCGAGGAGGTTGGGCGCAGACCCAGTACTTC